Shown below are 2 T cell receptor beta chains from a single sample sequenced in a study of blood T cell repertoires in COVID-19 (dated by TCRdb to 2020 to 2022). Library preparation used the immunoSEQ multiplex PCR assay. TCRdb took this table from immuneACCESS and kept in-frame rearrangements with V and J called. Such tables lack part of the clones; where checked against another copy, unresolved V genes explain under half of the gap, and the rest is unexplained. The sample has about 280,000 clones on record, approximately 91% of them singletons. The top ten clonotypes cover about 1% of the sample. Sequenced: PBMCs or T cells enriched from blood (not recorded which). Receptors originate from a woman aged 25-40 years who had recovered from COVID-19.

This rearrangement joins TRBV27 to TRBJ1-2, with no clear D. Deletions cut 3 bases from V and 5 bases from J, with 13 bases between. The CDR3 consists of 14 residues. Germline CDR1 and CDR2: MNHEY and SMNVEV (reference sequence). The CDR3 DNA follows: TGTGCCAGCAGTTTTTTAACAGCCGTTTATGGCTACACCTTC. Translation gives CASSFLTAVYGYTF.

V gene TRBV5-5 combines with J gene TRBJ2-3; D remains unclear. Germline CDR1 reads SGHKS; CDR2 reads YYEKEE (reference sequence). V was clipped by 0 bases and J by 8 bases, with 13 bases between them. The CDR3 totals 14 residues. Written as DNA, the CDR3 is TGTGCCAGCAGCTTGGTTTTGTGGGCCGGTACGCAGTATTTT. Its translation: CASSLVLWAGTQYF.